Each of the 5 T cell receptor beta chains below was sequenced from the same sample in a study of blood T cell repertoires in COVID-19 (dated by TCRdb to the early 2020s). The protocol used for the library was the immunoSEQ multiplex PCR assay. This immuneACCESS table, as held by TCRdb, lists in-frame sequences with V and J called but not all clones. Of the missing ones, under half trace to an unresolved V gene in checked studies; the others have no known cause. The sample profile shows some 240,000 clones; 88% of them were found once. About 10% of the sample is taken by the ten largest. Sequences were obtained from peripheral blood. The receptor source for this set is a woman in her seventies with COVID-19, enrolled during active disease.

This rearrangement joins TRBV3-1 (or the pseudogene TRBV3-2) to TRBJ2-7; 7 bases are shared with TRBD2. Germline V gene data show CDR1 as LGHDT and CDR2 as YNNKEL (reference sequence). The CDR3 spans 15 residues. The V segment lost 5 bases and the J segment 2 bases; nucleotides outside the gene matches: 9. CDR3 amino acids: CASSFTSGNPYEQYF. As DNA, the CDR3 is TGTGCCAGCAGCTTTACAAGCGGGAACCCCTACGAGCAGTACTTC.

This clone has just one count. V usage is TRBV6-5 and J usage is TRBJ1-6, with TRBD1 matching over 8 bases. The V and J ends lost 6 bases and 8 bases, in that order; junction bases with no gene match: 9. This CDR3 has 15 amino acids. Per germline, CDR1 MNHEY and CDR2 SVGAGI. This CDR3 reads CASRADRGRDSPLHF. DNA of the CDR3: TGTGCCAGCAGAGCAGACAGGGGAAGGGATTCACCCCTCCACTTT.

This chain joins TRBV5-1 and TRBJ2-3; 8 bases are a match to TRBD1. Germline lookup yields CDR1 SGHRS and CDR2 YFSETQ. The V and J ends lost 4 bases and 6 bases, in that order; junction bases with no gene match: 10. CDR3 length: 15 amino acids. The CDR3 bases are TGCGCCAGCAGCATAGGGACAGGAGAAGCGGATACGCAGTATTTT. It encodes CASSIGTGEADTQYF.

V and J are TRBV28 and TRBJ2-1; weak D call: TRBD2 (7 bases). CDR1 and CDR2 (germline): MDHEN, SYDVKM. The CDR3 is made up of 15 amino acids. V lost 10 bases and J 5 bases, leaving 21 bases between the germline ends. CDR3 nucleotides: TGTGCCACCCACGTAGGGGGGGGAGGGGACAATGAGCAGTTCTTC. Translation: CATHVGGGGDNEQFF. Using reference TRBV28 and TRBJ2-1 for the parts outside the CDR3, the full variable domain is DVKVTQSSRYLVKRTGEKVFLECVQDMDHENMFWYRQDPGLGLRLIYFSYDVKMKEKGDIPEGYSVSREKKERFSLILESASTNQTSMYLCATHVGGGGDNEQFFGPGTRLTVL.

The CDR3 DNA reads TGTGCCAGCAGTTTATTTAGCCCGACAGGGGGGCAGCCCCAGCATTTT. Translating it yields CASSLFSPTGGQPQHF. J is TRBJ1-5 and V is TRBV28, with TRBD1 identical over 9 bases. CDR1 and CDR2 from the germline V gene are MDHEN and SYDVKM. The V gene end was trimmed by 1 base and the J gene end by 7 bases; junction bases not matched to a gene: 8. The CDR3 sequence is 16 residues long.